This T cell receptor beta chain came from a study of CD8 T cells in Susac syndrome. Trimming removed 4 bases from V and 12 bases from J; junction bases left unmatched: 26. Germline V gene lookup returns CDR1 SGHTA and CDR2 FQGTGA. The CDR3 contains 19 residues. RNA was extracted with the RNeasy kit, and a quantity of about 0.45 to 1 ug was reverse transcribed using random hexamers. TCRdb reprocessed the immunoSEQ multiplex PCR reads via MiXCR and lists one record per CDR3 protein. This table has 250,000 to 300,000 distinct CDR3 sequences, around 84% appearing once. The V and J genes are TRBV7-3 and TRBJ2-1, with TRBD2 matching 8 bases. What was sequenced was CD8+ T cells from PBMCs. The source is a human donor with multiple sclerosis. In DNA, the CDR3 is TGTGCCAGCAGCTCTAGCTCATTACCGACAGGATCGCGGGGGGTCGTGCAGTTCTTC. The encoded protein is CASSSSSLPTGSRGVVQFF.